Given below is one T cell receptor (beta chain) in context. Antigen: not known. This sample is part of a study of human T cells and chemical hapten exposure. Turning to the study itself: Patients' scalps got diphenylcyclopropenone weekly throughout the approximately 22-week study. Notes on the study in general: Alopecia in all donors means immunity may differ from healthy individuals.

The library labeled individual cDNA molecules by adding unique molecular identifiers to them. Authors' processing steps: 95,638 TCRs per sample was the median, with a range of roughly 23,224 to 750,000. MiXCR, applied by TCRdb to the RACE reads, yields one record per CDR3 protein. The V and J calls come from TCRdb's annotation, not from the publication. The table has roughly 180,000 distinct CDR3 sequences, around 22% seen once. V was pared by 6 bases and J by 5 bases, with 2 bases of the junction left unmatched. Germline V CDR1 and CDR2: SQVTM, ANQGSEA. The CDR3 is made up of 13 amino acids. Stated time point: patch test 1, 2 weeks after DPC sensitization. The treatment: therapeutic diphenylcyclopropenone sensitization with weekly scalp DPC.

This specimen consisted of whole blood, obtained in connection with sensitization to the hapten diphenylcyclopropenone (DPC). The clonotype comes from a woman in her fifties or sixties with alopecia areata. Some clones in this sample may be carry-over from other donors' samples. The rearrangement joins TRBV29-1 to TRBJ2-2; 11 bases are a match to TRBD2. The CDR3, as DNA: TGCAGCGTCCTAGCGGGAGGTACCGGGGAGCTGTTTTTT. This gives the protein CSVLAGGTGELFF.